These 31 T cell receptor beta chains were sequenced from one sample in a study of cytomegalovirus exposure and HLA in healthy donors. This table comes from immunoSEQ multiplex PCR, and its TCRdb copy is limited to in-frame clones, with some not included. This table holds 100,000 to 150,000 clones, about 90% found once. Sequencing was done on a sample of PBMCs. The receptor source for this set is a woman in her late teens or twenties in good health and CMV-seronegative.

On this clone: The same CDR3 is also encoded by other DNA sequences in this sample. The rearrangement links TRBV27 to TRBJ1-5, with TRBD1 as a possible D gene (5 bases). Germline CDR1 MNHEY, CDR2 SMNVEV (reference sequence). The CDR3 runs 13 residues. V lost 2 bases to trimming and J lost 4 bases, with 6 bases between them. The CDR3 coding sequence is TGTGCCAGCAGTTTAGCAGGGAATCAGCCCCAGCATTTT. Translation: CASSLAGNQPQHF.

This CDR3 is CASRGMGAPAGEQYF. Written as DNA, the CDR3 is TGTGCCAGCAGGGGAATGGGGGCGCCCGCCGGGGAGCAGTACTTC. The chain links TRBV7-9 to TRBJ2-7, with D maybe TRBD1 (6 bases). Germline-derived CDR1 and CDR2 are SEHNR and FQNEAQ (reference sequence). The CDR3 is 15 amino acids. The V gene lost 6 bases and the J gene lost 7 bases, with 22 bases spanning the gap.

The V gene is TRBV19, the J gene TRBJ2-2; 9 bases match TRBD1. J was trimmed by 6 bases and V by 10 bases; bases with no gene match: 15. The germline V gene encodes CDR1 LNHDA and CDR2 SQIVND (reference sequence). This CDR3 is 16 amino acids long. CDR3 sequence reads: CATKQLPGQGPGELFF. The DNA of the CDR3 is TGTGCCACGAAACAGCTCCCGGGACAGGGACCCGGGGAGCTGTTTTTT.

This chain links TRBV28 with TRBJ1-1; D gene uncertain. The CDR3 has 11 residues. Germline V gives CDR1 MDHEN, CDR2 SYDVKM. V was pared by 1 base and J by 7 bases, with 4 bases between. This CDR3 reads CASSLSLEAFF. The CDR3 coding sequence is TGTGCCAGCAGTTTATCTCTTGAAGCTTTCTTT.

This clone was detected once. This chain uses TRBV9 with TRBJ2-3, with a weak D call TRBD1 (5 bases). The CDR3 has 14 amino acids. Deletions cut 0 bases from V and 3 bases from J, with 8 bases between. Germline loops: CDR1 SGDLS, CDR2 YYNGEE. The CDR3 sequence is CASSVGQRTDTQYF. The CDR3 DNA sequence: TGTGCCAGCAGCGTAGGACAGAGGACAGATACGCAGTATTTT.

The chain uses TRBV12-5 and TRBJ2-7; possible D gene TRBD1, 6 bases. CDR3 length: 14 amino acids. V was shortened by 1 base and J by 1 base, with 8 bases between the two germline ends. Germline lookup yields CDR1 LGHNT and CDR2 FRNRAP. This CDR3 is CASGLGQGSYEQYF. DNA of the CDR3: TGTGCTAGTGGTTTGGGGCAGGGGTCCTACGAGCAGTACTTC.

In this sample, this clone turned up once. This chain uses TRBV7-8 with TRBJ1-3; a possible D gene is TRBD1 (6 bases). V shed 3 bases and J shed 0 bases, with 12 bases lying between them. The germline V gene encodes CDR1 SGHVS and CDR2 FQNEAQ. The CDR3 consists of 16 residues. The CDR3 reads CASSLPGVDSGNTIYF. The CDR3 nucleotides read TGTGCCAGCAGCTTGCCAGGGGTAGACTCTGGAAACACCATATATTTT.

The chain is built from TRBV29-1 and TRBJ1-1; maybe TRBD1 (6 bases). This CDR3 has 10 amino acids. Per the germline V gene, CDR1 is SQVTM and CDR2 is ANQGSEA. V lost 6 bases and J lost 10, with 12 bases in between. The CDR3 reads CSVQQGPAFF. Here the CDR3 DNA reads TGCAGCGTCCAACAGGGCCCAGCTTTCTTT.

V usage is TRBV5-4 and J usage is TRBJ2-2, with 12 bases lining up with TRBD2. J lost 5 bases, V lost 0 bases, and 8 bases had no gene match. The germline CDR1 and CDR2 sequences are SGHNT and YYREEE (reference sequence). The CDR3 runs to 18 residues. CDR3 sequence: CASSLEGLAGGRTGELFF. The CDR3, as DNA: TGTGCCAGCAGCTTGGAGGGCCTAGCGGGGGGGCGGACCGGGGAGCTGTTTTTT.

For the CDR3, the DNA is TGCGCCAGCAGCCAAGGATTTTCAGGGCACTCTGGAAACACCATATATTTT. As protein: CASSQGFSGHSGNTIYF. The chain has TRBV4-3 and TRBJ1-3; a possible D gene is TRBD1 (5 bases). Per germline, CDR1 LGHNA and CDR2 YSLEER. Trimming took off 1 base at V and 0 bases at J, with 13 bases between the two ends. The CDR3 totals 17 residues.

The chain is built from TRBV29-1 and TRBJ2-7; D unclear. CDR3 length: 13 amino acids. From germline, CDR1 is SQVTM and CDR2 ANQGSEA. V dropped 5 bases and J dropped 2 bases, with 13 bases sitting between them. CDR3 loop: CSVLLNSAYEQYF. The CDR3 DNA sequence: TGCAGCGTTTTACTGAATTCGGCCTACGAGCAGTACTTC.

The chain employs TRBV5-6 and TRBJ2-5; TRBD2 matches at 14 bases. CDR1 is SGHDT and CDR2 is YYEEEE in the germline V gene. This CDR3 is 15 amino acids long. Trimming at V came to 4 bases and at J to 3 bases, leaving 2 bases not matched to a gene. CDR3 loop: CASSKGLAGEETQYF. The CDR3 region has the DNA TGTGCCAGCAGCAAGGGACTAGCGGGGGAAGAGACCCAGTACTTC.

V gene TRBV5-1 combines with J gene TRBJ2-7; D gene unclear. Trimming cost V 0 bases and J 3 bases, with 13 bases left between them. The CDR3 covers 15 residues. CDR1 and CDR2 from the germline V gene are SGHRS and YFSETQ. Here the CDR3 reads CASSLDFNYFYEQYF. The CDR3 DNA follows: TGCGCCAGCAGCTTGGACTTCAACTATTTCTACGAGCAGTACTTC.

The gene calls are TRBV5-1 and TRBJ1-1; 8 nucleotides match TRBD1. J lost 6 bases, V lost 0 bases, and 10 bases had no gene match. This CDR3 contains 16 residues. The V gene's germline CDR1 is SGHRS and CDR2 YFSETQ. The DNA for the CDR3 is TGCGCCAGCAGCTTGGGCCTAGGACAGGGATGGTCTGAAGCTTTCTTT. Translating gives CASSLGLGQGWSEAFF.

This chain joins TRBV30 and TRBJ2-7; 10 nucleotides agree with TRBD2. Germline CDR1 is GTSNPN and CDR2 is SVGIG (reference sequence). This CDR3 region has 15 residues. The V segment lost 0 bases and the J segment 2 bases; nucleotides outside the gene matches: 4. The CDR3 here is CAWSVRLAGAYEQYF. The CDR3 nucleotides are TGTGCCTGGAGTGTACGTCTAGCGGGAGCCTACGAGCAGTACTTC.

V and J are TRBV6-5 and TRBJ2-2; 9 bases line up with TRBD2. Germline V lookup: CDR1 MNHEY, CDR2 SVGAGI. The CDR3 is 15 residues long. V was clipped by 3 bases and J by 5 bases; unmatched bases: 4. The CDR3 loop is CASSYLAGGTGELFF. In nucleotides, the CDR3 is TGTGCCAGCAGTTATCTTGCGGGGGGGACCGGGGAGCTGTTTTTT.

This chain links TRBV9 with TRBJ2-5, with D possibly matching TRBD1 (6 bases). The V gene lost 3 bases and the J gene lost 1 base, with 7 bases spanning the gap. CDR3 length equals 13 residues. The germline CDR1 and CDR2 sequences are SGDLS and YYNGEE. CDR3 in DNA: TGTGCCAGCAGCGGGGGGCCCCAAGAGACCCAGTACTTC. It translates to CASSGGPQETQYF.

The chain is built from TRBV11-3 and TRBJ2-1; D gene unclear. V was pared by 2 bases and J by 8 bases, with 10 bases between. The CDR3 spans 13 residues. Germline V gives CDR1 SGHNT, CDR2 YENEEA. This chain's CDR3 is CASSLRGEDEQFF. The CDR3 region has the DNA TGTGCCAGCAGCTTAAGAGGCGAGGATGAGCAGTTCTTC.

J is TRBJ2-5 and V is TRBV5-6, with D possibly being TRBD2 (6 bases). CDR3 length equals 15 residues. Germline V CDR1 and CDR2: SGHDT, YYEEEE. V was cut by 0 bases and J by 3 bases, with 12 bases left in between. The CDR3 loop reads CASSLAAGPKETQYF. CDR3 DNA sequence: TGTGCCAGCAGCTTGGCGGCGGGACCTAAAGAGACCCAGTACTTC. Drawing the rest from reference TRBV5-6 and TRBJ2-5, the complete variable domain is DAGVTQSPTHLIKTRGQQVTLRCSPKSGHDTVSWYQQALGQGPQFIFQYYEEEERQRGNFPDRFSGHQFPNYSSELNVNALLLGDSALYLCASSLAAGPKETQYFGPGTRLLVL.

The chain recombines TRBV28 with TRBJ1-2; 8 positions match TRBD1. V lost 5 bases, J lost 1 base, and 6 bases stayed unmatched. CDR1 MDHEN and CDR2 SYDVKM come from the germline V gene. The CDR3 spans 15 residues. DNA of the CDR3: TGTGCCAGCAGTGACAGGGGCCGCCATAACTATGGCTACACCTTC. It translates to CASSDRGRHNYGYTF.

CDR3 sequence (DNA): TGCGCCAGCAGCCAAGGGACAGGGTACAATGAGCAGTTCTTC. Translation: CASSQGTGYNEQFF. The chain links TRBV4-1 to TRBJ2-1; 8 nucleotides line up with TRBD1. Trimming took 1 base from V and 4 from J; bases not matched to a gene: 0. Germline values: CDR1 MGHRA, CDR2 YSYEKL. The CDR3 is made up of 14 amino acids.

As regards this clone: Other DNA variants within this sample encode the same CDR3. V is TRBV2 and J is TRBJ2-1, with TRBD2 matching 14 bases. The CDR3 is made up of 14 amino acids. V shed 6 bases, J shed 7 bases, and the junction held 2 bases outside the gene matches. CDR1 is SNHLY, CDR2 FYNNEI, per germline. CDR3: CASSGTSGGNEQFF. CDR3 DNA sequence: TGTGCCAGCAGCGGGACTAGCGGGGGAAATGAGCAGTTCTTC.

The CDR3 bases are TGTGCCAGCAGTTTATTAGCGGGGGACAACAATGAGCAGTTCTTC. It encodes CASSLLAGDNNEQFF. The V and J genes are TRBV27 and TRBJ2-1; 9 nucleotides align to TRBD2. Germline V gene sequence: CDR1 MNHEY, CDR2 SMNVEV (reference sequence). There are 15 residues in the CDR3. With 1 base clipped from V and 5 bases from J, the junction kept 3 bases outside the gene matches.

The V call is TRBV5-6, the J call TRBJ2-3; no reliable D call. CDR1 is SGHDT, CDR2 YYEEEE, per germline. V dropped 1 base and J dropped 1 base, with 4 bases sitting between them. The CDR3 is 13 amino acids. Here the CDR3 DNA reads TGTGCCAGCAGCTTGACGGGCACAGATACGCAGTATTTT. Translating it yields CASSLTGTDTQYF.

This clone has only one observation. V usage is TRBV4-3 and J usage is TRBJ2-5, with 9 bases identical to TRBD2. The V and J ends lost 0 bases and 1 base, in that order; junction bases with no gene match: 9. CDR1 is LGHNA, CDR2 YSLEER, per germline. The CDR3 spans 18 residues. The CDR3 loop reads CASSQEGLAGRIQETQYF. The CDR3 coding sequence is TGCGCCAGCAGCCAAGAGGGGCTAGCGGGACGGATCCAAGAGACCCAGTACTTC.

The chain combines TRBV7-9 with TRBJ1-2, with D possibly TRBD1 on 6 matching bases. V was clipped by 3 bases and J by 6 bases, with 14 bases between them. This CDR3 has 14 residues. The germline V gene has CDR1 SEHNR and CDR2 FQNEAQ (reference sequence). CDR3 nucleotide sequence: TGTGCCAGCAGCTTCGACTCTGGGACAAATGGCTACACCTTC. Translation gives CASSFDSGTNGYTF.

For this clone: The same CDR3 also results from other DNA sequences found in this sample. The J gene is TRBJ1-4, the V gene TRBV9; TRBD1 agrees at 9 bases. Germline CDR1 reads SGDLS; CDR2 reads YYNGEE. The CDR3 runs to 15 residues. V was pared by 3 bases and J by 6 bases, with 6 bases of the junction left unmatched. The CDR3 loop reads CASSDGTGRHEKLFF. In nucleotides, the CDR3 is TGTGCCAGCAGCGATGGGACAGGGAGGCATGAAAAACTGTTTTTT.

The chain has TRBV10-3 and TRBJ1-2, with TRBD1 matching 8 bases. Germline loops: CDR1 ENHRY, CDR2 SYGVKD. The CDR3 runs 11 residues. Trimming at V came to 10 bases and at J to 4 bases, leaving 2 bases not matched to a gene. Here the CDR3 reads CATGQGYGYTF. The CDR3 nucleotides are TGTGCCACCGGACAGGGCTATGGCTACACCTTC.

There are many counts of this clone. V is TRBV30 and J is TRBJ1-6; D unresolved. The CDR3 runs to 16 residues. Trimming cost V 2 bases and J 3 bases, with 14 bases left between them. Germline CDR1 is GTSNPN and CDR2 is SVGIG (reference sequence). CDR3 protein: CAWSYEVARYNSPLHF. In nucleotides, the CDR3 is TGTGCCTGGAGTTATGAGGTCGCCCGCTATAATTCACCCCTCCACTTT.

Only a few counts were recorded for this clone. V and J are TRBV7-2 and TRBJ2-7, with a tentative D call TRBD2 (5 bases). CDR3 size: 15 residues. The V end was cut by 0 bases, the J end by 0 bases, with 9 bases between. Germline loops: CDR1 SGHTA, CDR2 FQGNSA. CDR3: CASSLARGSSYEQYF. CDR3 DNA: TGTGCCAGCAGCTTAGCGCGCGGGTCCTCCTACGAGCAGTACTTC. Together with reference TRBV7-2 and TRBJ2-7, the CDR3 gives the full variable domain: GAGVSQSPSNKVTEKGKDVELRCDPISGHTALYWYRQSLGQGLEFLIYFQGNSAPDKSGLPSDRFSAERTGGSVSTLTIQRTQQEDSAVYLCASSLARGSSYEQYFGPGTRLTVT.

The V gene is TRBV7-3, the J gene TRBJ2-1, with TRBD2 identical over 8 bases. Germline values: CDR1 SGHTA, CDR2 FQGTGA. CDR3 length: 17 amino acids. V was clipped by 1 base and J by 5 bases; unmatched bases: 10. CDR3 region: CASSLSSSGSLNNEQFF. The CDR3 bases are TGTGCCAGCAGCTTAAGCTCTAGCGGGTCCCTTAACAATGAGCAGTTCTTC.